The source of this T cell receptor (beta chain) is a study of cytomegalovirus exposure and HLA in healthy donors. The primer mix had 60 Vbeta and 13 Jbeta primers. The data were produced by immunoSEQ multiplex PCR, yet TCRdb's version contains in-frame clones alone and is incomplete. Found here are some 100,000 clones, about 79% of them singletons; the top ten hold just over 2%. This clone was detected once. The CDR3 has 17 amino acids. Looked up from germline, CDR1 is SGHTA and CDR2 is FQGNSA. V was pared by 3 bases and J by 0 bases, with 6 bases of the junction left unmatched. The sample taken for sequencing was PBMCs. This chain connects TRBV7-2 to TRBJ2-7; 12 positions match TRBD2. This sequence originates from a human donor in good health. CDR3 amino acids: CASSFRLAGGGSYEQYF. The DNA for the CDR3 is TGTGCCAGCAGCTTCCGTCTAGCGGGGGGGGGCTCCTACGAGCAGTACTTC.